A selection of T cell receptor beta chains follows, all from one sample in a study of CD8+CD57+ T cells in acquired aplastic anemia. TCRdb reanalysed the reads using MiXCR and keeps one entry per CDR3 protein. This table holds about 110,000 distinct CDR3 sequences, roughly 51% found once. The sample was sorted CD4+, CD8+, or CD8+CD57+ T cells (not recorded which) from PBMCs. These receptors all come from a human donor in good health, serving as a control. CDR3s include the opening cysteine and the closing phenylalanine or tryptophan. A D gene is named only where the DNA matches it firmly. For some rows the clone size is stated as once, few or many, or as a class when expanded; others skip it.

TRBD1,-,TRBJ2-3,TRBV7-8,CASRLRQGESDTQYF,TGTGCCAGCAGACTTCGACAGGGGGAGTCAGATACGCAGTATTTT
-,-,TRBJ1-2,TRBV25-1,CASSGGATCGNYGYTF,TGTGCCAGCAGTGGGGGGGCCACTTGCGGAAACTATGGCTACACCTTC
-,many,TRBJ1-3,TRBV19,CASSIEDSSGNTIYF,TGTGCCAGTAGTATTGAGGACTCCTCTGGAAACACCATATATTTT
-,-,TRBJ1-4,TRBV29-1,CSVGRSTNEKLFF,TGCAGCGTGGGACGGTCAACTAATGAAAAACTGTTTTTT
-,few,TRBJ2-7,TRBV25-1,CASSYGAPGAPTYEQYF,TGTGCCAGCAGTTACGGCGCTCCGGGGGCGCCTACCTACGAGCAGTACTTC
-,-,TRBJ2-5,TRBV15,CATSRGLGWLETQYF,TGTGCCACCAGCAGAGGGCTAGGCTGGTTAGAGACCCAGTACTTC
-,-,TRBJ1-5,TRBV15,CATSSLGGIQPQHF,TGTGCCACCAGCAGTCTGGGCGGGATCCAGCCCCAGCATTTT
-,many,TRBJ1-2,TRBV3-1,CASSPSLSMIFYTF,TGTGCCAGCAGCCCTTCCCTTTCCATGATTTTCTACACCTTC
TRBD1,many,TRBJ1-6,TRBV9,CASSPGTGENSPLHF,TGTGCCAGCAGCCCCGGGACAGGGGAGAATTCACCCCTCCACTTT
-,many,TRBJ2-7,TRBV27,CASSNDGISSYEQYF,TGTGCCAGCAGTAACGACGGGATCTCCTCCTACGAGCAGTACTTC
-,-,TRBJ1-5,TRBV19,CATVASSVGNQPQHF,TGTGCCACCGTAGCTAGCTCTGTCGGCAATCAGCCCCAGCATTTT
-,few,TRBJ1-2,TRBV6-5,CASSYSGGNYGYTF,TGTGCCAGCAGTTACTCGGGGGGCAACTATGGCTACACCTTC
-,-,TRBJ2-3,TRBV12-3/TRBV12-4,CASSPVGGYTDTQYF,TGTGCCAGCAGCCCGGTGGGGGGTTACACAGATACGCAGTATTTT
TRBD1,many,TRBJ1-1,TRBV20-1,CSARDYTPQGVGTEAFF,TGCAGTGCTAGAGACTATACACCCCAGGGGGTGGGCACTGAAGCTTTCTTT
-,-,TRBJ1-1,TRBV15,CATSRGFRDGEAFF,TGTGCCACCAGCAGAGGCTTTCGGGACGGTGAAGCTTTCTTT
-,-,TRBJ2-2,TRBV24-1,CATSDPQRIGELFF,TGCGCCACCAGTGATCCCCAGCGAATCGGGGAGCTGTTTTTT
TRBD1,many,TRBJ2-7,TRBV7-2,CASSLAGIQGATEQYF,TGTGCCAGCAGCTTAGCGGGAATACAGGGGGCCACCGAGCAGTACTTC
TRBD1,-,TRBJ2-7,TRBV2,CASSGSTGGEQYF,TGTGCCAGCAGTGGTTCGACAGGGGGCGAGCAGTACTTC
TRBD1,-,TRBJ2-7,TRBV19,CASSSTTGSYEQYF,TGTGCCAGTAGTAGCACGACAGGGTCCTACGAGCAGTACTTC
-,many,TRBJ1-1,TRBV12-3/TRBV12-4,CASSLFRGRTEAFF,TGTGCCAGCAGTTTATTCCGGGGGCGGACTGAAGCTTTCTTT
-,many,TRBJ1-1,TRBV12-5,CASGGGMSLNTEAFF,TGTGCTAGTGGTGGAGGGATGAGTTTGAACACTGAAGCTTTCTTT
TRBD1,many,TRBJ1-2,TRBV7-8,CASSSGDDRDGYTF,TGTGCCAGCAGTTCAGGAGATGACAGGGATGGCTACACCTTC
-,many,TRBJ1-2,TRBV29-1,CSVVSVGSGSNGYTF,TGCAGCGTTGTTTCCGTGGGTTCGGGGAGTAATGGCTACACCTTC
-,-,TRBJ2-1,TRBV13,CASSFTDPRDSRYNEQFF,TGTGCCAGCAGCTTTACCGACCCCCGGGACTCCCGCTACAATGAGCAGTTCTTC
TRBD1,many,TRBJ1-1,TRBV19,CASNEGQGTEAFF,TGTGCCAGCAACGAGGGACAGGGCACTGAAGCTTTCTTT
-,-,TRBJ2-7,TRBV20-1,CSAEEAVSSYEQYF,TGCAGTGCCGAAGAGGCCGTGAGCTCCTACGAGCAGTACTTC
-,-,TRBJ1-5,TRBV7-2,CASSLEDQPQHF,TGTGCCAGCAGCCTAGAGGATCAGCCCCAGCATTTT
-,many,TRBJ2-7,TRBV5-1,CANRVDTAEQYF,TGCGCCAACAGGGTGGACACCGCCGAGCAGTACTTC
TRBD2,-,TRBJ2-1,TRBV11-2,CASSLGGSGGSPQFF,TGTGCCAGCAGCTTAGGAGGTAGCGGGGGGTCTCCGCAGTTCTTC
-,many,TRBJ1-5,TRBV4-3,CASSHTGTQPQHF,TGCGCCAGCAGCCATACAGGGACTCAGCCCCAGCATTTT
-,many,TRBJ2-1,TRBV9,CASSGLSRSSYNEQFF,TGTGCCAGCAGCGGCCTCAGCAGAAGCTCCTACAATGAGCAGTTCTTC
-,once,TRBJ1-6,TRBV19,CASRGANSPLHF,TGTGCCAGTAGAGGGGCAAATTCACCCCTCCACTTT
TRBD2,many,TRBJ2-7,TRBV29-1,CSGVTDPTSGGEQYF,TGCAGCGGCGTCACCGACCCGACTAGCGGGGGAGAGCAGTACTTC
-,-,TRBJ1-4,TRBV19,CASSIPDTEKLFF,TGTGCCAGTAGTATCCCAGATACGGAAAAACTGTTTTTT
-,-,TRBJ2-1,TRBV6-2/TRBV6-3,CASSYFRQGRANEQFF,TGTGCCAGCAGCTATTTCAGGCAGGGTAGGGCCAATGAGCAGTTCTTC
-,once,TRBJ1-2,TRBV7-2,CASSLERSYGYTF,TGTGCCAGCAGCTTAGAGAGGTCCTATGGCTACACCTTC
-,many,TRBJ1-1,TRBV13,CASSFYSALNTEAFF,TGTGCCAGCAGCTTCTACAGCGCCCTGAACACTGAAGCTTTCTTT